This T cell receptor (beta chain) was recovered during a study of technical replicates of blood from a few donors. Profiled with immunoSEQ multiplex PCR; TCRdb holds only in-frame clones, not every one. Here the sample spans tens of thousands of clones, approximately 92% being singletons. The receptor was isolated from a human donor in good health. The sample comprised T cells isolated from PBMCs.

Here the CDR3 DNA reads TGTGCCTGGAGTGTACTGCGGAACACAGATACGCAGTATTTT. It yields the protein CAWSVLRNTDTQYF. This rearrangement joins TRBV30 to TRBJ2-3; no firm D call. The germline CDR1 and CDR2 sequences are GTSNPN and SVGIG (reference sequence). V dropped 0 bases and J dropped 2 bases, with 9 bases sitting between them. The CDR3 runs 14 residues.